These 25 T cell receptor beta chains originate from one sample sequenced in a study of shared clonotypes between healthy human individuals. Clones were sequenced by immunoSEQ multiplex PCR, and TCRdb holds only the in-frame ones, with some missing. This table holds 190,000 or so clones, 60% to 75% found once. The sequenced sample consisted of memory CD4+ T cells sorted from blood. The subset denotes: CD45RA-negative fraction. The receptors were sampled from a man aged 30 to 39 in good health.

At least ten counts were recorded for this clone. This chain links TRBV25-1 with TRBJ2-3; the D gene is possibly TRBD1 (5 bases). This CDR3 region has 18 residues. The V end was cut by 4 bases, the J end by 1 base, with 21 bases between. Germline CDR1 is MGHDK and CDR2 is SYGVNS. CDR3 region: CASSASSYRQGGTDTQYF. The CDR3 bases are TGTGCCAGCAGTGCAAGCAGCTACCGCCAGGGCGGCACAGATACGCAGTATTTT.

This clone was found a few times. The chain has TRBV30 and TRBJ2-2; 9 bases agree with TRBD2. Trimming took 5 bases from V and 6 from J; bases not matched to a gene: 7. The CDR3 is 14 amino acids. Germline V lookup: CDR1 GTSNPN, CDR2 SVGIG (reference sequence). The CDR3 loop is CAWSTGTSSGELFF. The DNA of the CDR3 is TGTGCCTGGTCTACCGGGACTAGCTCCGGGGAGCTGTTTTTT.

The chain has TRBV11-2 and TRBJ2-7; D gene uncertain. The V gene's germline CDR1 is SGHAT and CDR2 FQNNGV. CDR3 length equals 14 residues. V gave up 1 base and J gave up 6 bases, with 13 bases separating them. The CDR3 nucleotides read TGTGCCAGCAGCTTAGCAGGCATAGTCAGCGAGCAGTACTTC. Protein sequence: CASSLAGIVSEQYF.

The chain joins TRBV11-3 to TRBJ2-2, with 7 bases identical to TRBD2. The V gene's germline CDR1 is SGHNT and CDR2 YENEEA. J lost 6 bases, V lost 4 bases, and 8 bases had no gene match. The CDR3 consists of 15 residues. The CDR3 region has the DNA TGTGCCAGCAGCTCCGTAGGCGGGAGTCCCGGGGAGCTGTTTTTT. Protein sequence: CASSSVGGSPGELFF.

This chain uses TRBV27 with TRBJ2-3; D gene unclear. Germline V gene data show CDR1 as MNHEY and CDR2 as SMNVEV (reference sequence). Trimming left V 4 bases short and J 2 bases short, with 10 bases between. The length of the CDR3 is 14 residues. CDR3 DNA sequence: TGTGCCAGCAGTTCCTCGGGCTACACAGATACGCAGTATTTT. Translation gives CASSSSGYTDTQYF.

The CDR3 reads CASSRGFGRASGTQYF. In nucleotides, the CDR3 is TGTGCCAGCAGCCGAGGGTTCGGGAGGGCGTCGGGGACCCAGTACTTC. The rearrangement links TRBV14 to TRBJ2-5; TRBD2 matches 8 bases. Trimming took 4 bases from V and 7 from J; bases not matched to a gene: 14. The CDR3 contains 16 residues. Per germline, CDR1 SGHDN and CDR2 FVKESK.

This clone was found a few times. The chain joins TRBV27 to TRBJ2-5; TRBD1 or TRBD2 may be the D gene (5 bases each). This CDR3 is 14 amino acids long. With 4 bases removed from V and 5 bases from J, the gap between germline ends came to 14 bases. Germline V gene sequence: CDR1 MNHEY, CDR2 SMNVEV (reference sequence). In DNA, the CDR3 is TGTGCCAGCAGTTCGGGGACCCACCGGGAGACCCAGTACTTC. As protein: CASSSGTHRETQYF.

The chain couples TRBV25-1 to TRBJ2-7; TRBD1 aligns across 12 bases. The CDR3 is made up of 15 amino acids. CDR1 is MGHDK, CDR2 SYGVNS, per germline. V was pared by 2 bases and J by 5 bases, with 4 bases of the junction left unmatched. The CDR3 DNA is TGTGCCAGCAGTGAAAGAGGGACAGGGGGCGACGAGCAGTACTTC. It codes for CASSERGTGGDEQYF.

The genes are TRBV6-4 and TRBJ2-3; no definite D call. Trimming cost V 4 bases and J 2 bases, with 7 bases left between them. In germline, CDR1 is MRHNA, CDR2 SNTAGT. The CDR3 has 13 amino acids. The CDR3 loop is CASSVGVTDTQYF. CDR3 sequence (DNA): TGTGCCAGCAGTGTAGGAGTCACAGATACGCAGTATTTT.

V and J are TRBV7-2 and TRBJ2-1, with 10 bases matching TRBD2. Unmatched junction bases numbered 3, after V lost 4 bases and J lost 3 bases. In germline, CDR1 is SGHTA, CDR2 FQGNSA. This CDR3 region has 15 residues. The CDR3 nucleotides are TGTGCCAGCAGCTACCGGACTAGCGGCTACAATGAGCAGTTCTTC. Translating it yields CASSYRTSGYNEQFF.

Only a few counts were recorded for this clone. Other DNA sequences within the sample encode an identical CDR3. This chain joins TRBV11-2 and TRBJ2-7; 7 positions match TRBD1. The V gene's germline CDR1 is SGHAT and CDR2 FQNNGV. CDR3 length: 14 amino acids. After removal of 5 bases from V and 0 bases from J, the junction contained 4 bases not matched to a gene. CDR3 sequence reads: CASSLYRGSYEQYF. In DNA form, the CDR3 reads TGTGCCAGCAGCCTATACAGGGGCTCCTACGAGCAGTACTTC.

The chain carries TRBV6-1 and TRBJ1-5; the D is unclear. The V end lost 10 bases, the J end lost 1 base, and 11 bases lay between the germline ends. The length of the CDR3 is 13 residues. Germline CDR1 is MNHNS and CDR2 is SASEGT. Here the CDR3 DNA reads TGTGCCACAATCCTGGGGAGCAATCAGCCCCAGCATTTT. This codes for CATILGSNQPQHF.

The gene calls are TRBV7-3 and TRBJ2-3, with 9 bases fitting TRBD1. With 8 bases clipped from V and 1 base from J, the junction kept 13 bases outside the gene matches. Germline lookup yields CDR1 SGHTA and CDR2 FQGTGA. This CDR3 is 17 amino acids long. The CDR3 is CASSNWGRDRGTDTQYF. In DNA form, the CDR3 reads TGTGCCAGCTCCAACTGGGGCCGGGACAGGGGCACAGATACGCAGTATTTT.

This clone was found many times. The same CDR3 also results from other DNA sequences found in this sample. V and J are TRBV5-1 and TRBJ1-2; TRBD1 is a possible D gene (6 bases). The CDR3 totals 13 residues. Trimming removed 2 bases at V and 5 bases at J, with 10 bases between. Germline values: CDR1 SGHRS, CDR2 YFSETQ. Written as DNA, the CDR3 is TGCGCCAGCAGCTTAGGGGGATTGTATGGCTACACCTTC. This translates into CASSLGGLYGYTF.

The chain joins TRBV6-5 to TRBJ1-3, with 11 bases matching TRBD1. This CDR3 contains 16 residues. The germline V gene has CDR1 MNHEY and CDR2 SVGAGI. Losses at the gene ends were 0 bases for V and 3 bases for J; bases not matched to a gene: 1. The CDR3 DNA follows: TGTGCCAGCAGTTACTCTGGGACAGGGGGTGGAAACACCATATATTTT. This sequence encodes CASSYSGTGGGNTIYF.

The gene calls are TRBV28 and TRBJ2-7, with a weak D call TRBD2 (6 bases). Germline CDR1 and CDR2: MDHEN and SYDVKM. The CDR3 has 13 amino acids. Trimming cost V 6 bases and J 0 bases, with 9 bases left between them. The CDR3 region has the DNA TGTGCCAGCAGCGGGACTCGCTCCTACGAGCAGTACTTC. Amino acid sequence: CASSGTRSYEQYF.

The chain couples TRBV7-9 to TRBJ1-2, with 10 nucleotides matching TRBD1. V was pared by 5 bases and J by 3 bases, with 3 bases of the junction left unmatched. CDR1 and CDR2 from the germline V gene are SEHNR and FQNEAQ (reference sequence). There are 14 residues in the CDR3. This CDR3 reads CASSQGTGDYGYTF. Written as DNA, the CDR3 is TGTGCCAGCAGCCAAGGGACAGGGGACTATGGCTACACCTTC. Variable domain in full (rest from reference TRBV7-9 and TRBJ1-2): DTGVSQNPRHKITKRGQNVTFRCDPISEHNRLYWYRQTLGQGPEFLTYFQNEAQLEKSRLLSDRFSAERPKGSFSTLEIQRTEQGDSAMYLCASSQGTGDYGYTFGSGTRLTVV.

This chain connects TRBV11-2 to TRBJ2-7; a weak D match, TRBD2 (6 bases). Deletions cut 5 bases from V and 11 bases from J, with 13 bases between. The CDR3 sequence is 11 residues long. The germline CDR1 and CDR2 sequences are SGHAT and FQNNGV. The CDR3 nucleotides read TGTGCCAGCAGCGGGGGACTGGCAAAGTACTTC. As protein: CASSGGLAKYF. Filled out from reference TRBV11-2 and TRBJ2-7, the complete variable domain reads EAGVAQSPRYKIIEKRQSVAFWCNPISGHATLYWYQQILGQGPKLLIQFQNNGVVDDSQLPKDRFSAERLKGVDSTLKIQPAKLEDSAVYLCASSGGLAKYFGPGTRLTVT.

This chain connects TRBV5-1 to TRBJ2-3, with D possibly being TRBD2 (6 bases). V was cut by 4 bases and J by 0 bases, with 12 bases left in between. The CDR3 length is 15 residues. CDR1 is SGHRS and CDR2 is YFSETQ in the germline V gene. The DNA of the CDR3 is TGCGCCAGCAGCCTAAGGGGACTCAGCACAGATACGCAGTATTTT. Its translation: CASSLRGLSTDTQYF.

This clone was detected a few times. J is TRBJ2-7 and V is TRBV9, with D unresolved. V lost 4 bases and J 3 bases, leaving 20 bases between the germline ends. CDR3 length: 16 residues. Germline V gene lookup returns CDR1 SGDLS and CDR2 YYNGEE. Here the CDR3 reads CASSFPPPETNYEQYF. CDR3 nucleotide sequence: TGTGCCAGCAGCTTCCCCCCTCCCGAGACGAACTACGAGCAGTACTTC.

The CDR3 region has the DNA TGTGCCAGCAGCCCCGAGGGGGTTCGGACTAGCGGATTCTTCTTC. It specifies CASSPEGVRTSGFFF. V is TRBV7-8 and J is TRBJ2-1; TRBD2 agrees at 10 bases. Germline loops: CDR1 SGHVS, CDR2 FQNEAQ. The trim removed 5 bases at V and 16 bases at J, leaving 17 bases unmatched. The length of the CDR3 is 15 residues.

V is TRBV7-2 and J is TRBJ2-5; D not resolved. This CDR3 is built from 11 residues. CDR1 and CDR2 (germline): SGHTA, FQGNSA. Trimming took off 4 bases at V and 5 bases at J, with 5 bases between the two ends. The CDR3 DNA sequence: TGTGCCAGCAGCTCCTTGGAGACCCAGTACTTC. This encodes CASSSLETQYF.

The chain employs TRBV5-1 and TRBJ2-3, with D perhaps being TRBD1 or TRBD2 (5 bases each). The germline V and J ends were trimmed by 7 bases and 6 bases, with 21 bases remaining between them. Germline V CDR1 and CDR2: SGHRS, YFSETQ. This CDR3 has 15 amino acids. The CDR3 loop reads CASQHRDLDEDTQYF. The DNA for the CDR3 is TGCGCCAGCCAGCACCGGGACCTAGACGAGGATACGCAGTATTTT.

J is TRBJ1-2 and V is TRBV2; unclear D gene. The ends were cut back, 1 base at V and 4 bases at J, with 16 bases in the middle. The CDR3 length is 16 residues. The germline V gene encodes CDR1 SNHLY and CDR2 FYNNEI. The CDR3 nucleotides are TGTGCCAGCAGTGAAGACCGGGAAGCCGGAGCCTATGGCTACACCTTC. Its protein product is CASSEDREAGAYGYTF.

The chain carries TRBV7-9 and TRBJ2-2; tentatively, D is TRBD1 or TRBD2 (5 bases each). CDR3 length: 18 residues. Between the trimmed V and J ends, which lost 2 bases and 6 bases, there was a span of 22 bases. Germline lookup yields CDR1 SEHNR and CDR2 FQNEAQ (reference sequence). The DNA for the CDR3 is TGTGCCAGCAGCTTATGGCTCTGGGACCAAGGGAAGGCCGGGGAGCTGTTTTTT. Translation: CASSLWLWDQGKAGELFF.